This entry lists 13 T cell receptor beta chains sequenced from one sample in a study of Ad26.COV2.S vaccination and SARS-CoV-2 variants. Generated by immunoSEQ multiplex PCR, the TCRdb table keeps only in-frame clones and is missing some. The sample has around 320,000 clones, around four fifths seen once. Specified treatment: roughly 19 received Ad26.COV2.S at low or high dose, single or two shots; about 5 received placebo; per-sample allocation not given. On day 63 after the first injection, vaccine and placebo recipients gave samples. The source was peripheral blood, collected in a trial of Ad26.COV2.S vaccine versus placebo. The receptors originated from a person aged 18-65 years who received the Ad26.COV2.S COVID-19 vaccine or a placebo.

The chain has TRBV27 and TRBJ2-3; 7 bases match TRBD1. Trimming at V came to 5 bases and at J to 6 bases, leaving 5 bases not matched to a gene. CDR3 length: 13 amino acids. Germline CDR1 MNHEY, CDR2 SMNVEV (reference sequence). The CDR3 protein is CASSPTGSDTQYF. CDR3 bases: TGTGCCAGCAGTCCGACAGGGTCCGATACGCAGTATTTT.

V is TRBV3-1 (or the pseudogene TRBV3-2) and J is TRBJ2-3; D unresolved. The germline CDR1 and CDR2 sequences are LGHDT and YNNKEL (reference sequence). The CDR3 extends over 14 amino acids. Trimming stripped 8 bases from V and 0 bases from J, with 12 bases between. CDR3 nucleotides: TGTGCCAGCTCAGCCGGTACTAGCACAGATACGCAGTATTTT. This codes for CASSAGTSTDTQYF.

The genes are TRBV5-1 and TRBJ2-2; D unclear. The CDR3 length is 16 residues. V was cut by 4 bases and J by 1 base, with 14 bases left in between. Germline lookup yields CDR1 SGHRS and CDR2 YFSETQ. The chain's CDR3 is CASSRISRLNTGELFF. Here the CDR3 DNA reads TGCGCCAGCAGCCGTATTTCTCGCCTGAACACCGGGGAGCTGTTTTTT. Looking up the rest from reference TRBV5-1 and TRBJ2-2 gives the full variable domain: KAGVTQTPRYLIKTRGQQVTLSCSPISGHRSVSWYQQTPGQGLQFLFEYFSETQRNKGNFPGRFSGRQFSNSRSEMNVSTLELGDSALYLCASSRISRLNTGELFFGEGSRLTVL.

The chain joins TRBV3-1 (or the pseudogene TRBV3-2) to TRBJ1-1; D perhaps matches TRBD1 (5 bases). Germline V CDR1 and CDR2: LGHDT, YNNKEL (reference sequence). Trimming cost V 6 bases and J 6 bases, with 11 bases left between them. There are 12 residues in the CDR3. The chain's CDR3 is CASSPAGPEAFF. In DNA form, the CDR3 reads TGTGCCAGCAGTCCCGCGGGGCCTGAAGCTTTCTTT.

The chain is built from TRBV5-4 and TRBJ2-2, with TRBD1 matching over 9 bases. Germline assignment: CDR1 SGHNT and CDR2 YYREEE (reference sequence). This CDR3 is 15 amino acids long. V was clipped by 4 bases and J by 4 bases; unmatched bases: 5. The CDR3 is CASSTGTGPTGELFF. DNA of the CDR3: TGTGCCAGCAGCACGGGGACAGGGCCCACCGGGGAGCTGTTTTTT.

The J gene is TRBJ1-2, the V gene TRBV5-1; 7 bases are a match to TRBD1. The CDR3 sequence is 14 residues long. Trimming removed 0 bases from V and 2 bases from J; junction bases left unmatched: 1. Germline V lookup: CDR1 SGHRS, CDR2 YFSETQ. CDR3 DNA: TGCGCCAGCAGCTTGGGGGACAGAAACTATGGCTACACCTTC. It yields the protein CASSLGDRNYGYTF.

The J gene is TRBJ1-1, the V gene TRBV7-9; no reliable D call. Per germline, CDR1 SEHNR and CDR2 FQNEAQ (reference sequence). This CDR3 region has 14 residues. The germline V and J ends were trimmed by 8 bases and 5 bases, with 18 bases remaining between them. The CDR3 reads CASWSFGSGTEAFF. As DNA, the CDR3 is TGTGCCAGCTGGAGCTTCGGGTCAGGTACTGAAGCTTTCTTT.

This rearrangement joins TRBV29-1 to TRBJ1-2; 9 nucleotides match TRBD1. This CDR3 region has 12 residues. CDR1 is SQVTM and CDR2 is ANQGSEA in the germline V gene. V lost 3 bases, J lost 6 bases, and 2 bases stayed unmatched. The CDR3 sequence is CSVDRDRDGYTF. For the CDR3, the DNA is TGCAGCGTTGACCGGGACAGGGATGGCTACACCTTC.

This chain's CDR3 is CASRLRTGGIFSNSPLHF. The CDR3 bases are TGTGCCAGCCGCTTGAGGACAGGGGGGATCTTCTCTAATTCACCCCTCCACTTT. This chain links TRBV3-1 (or the pseudogene TRBV3-2) with TRBJ1-6; 10 bases fit TRBD1. V was pared by 8 bases and J by 6 bases, with 16 bases of the junction left unmatched. Germline V lookup: CDR1 LGHDT, CDR2 YNNKEL (reference sequence). The CDR3 consists of 18 residues.

The chain carries TRBV5-8 and TRBJ1-2; D possibly corresponds to TRBD1 (5 bases). V was pared by 0 bases and J by 8 bases, with 14 bases between. Germline CDR1 is SGHTS and CDR2 is YDEGEE. The CDR3 totals 14 residues. The CDR3 DNA reads TGTGCCAGCAGCTTGGTGGCTGGGACGGGGGGCTACACCTTC. It translates to CASSLVAGTGGYTF.

The J gene is TRBJ2-5, the V gene TRBV5-1; D is possibly TRBD1 or TRBD2 (6 bases each). Germline CDR1 is SGHRS and CDR2 is YFSETQ. The CDR3 has 13 amino acids. Trimming stripped 7 bases from V and 5 bases from J, with 15 bases between. The CDR3 region has the DNA TGCGCCAGCTCGGAGGTGGGGGGCGAGACCCAGTACTTC. Translated, it gives CASSEVGGETQYF.

The CDR3 sequence is CASSLSGTGGRNEQYF. The CDR3 coding sequence is TGTGCCAGCAGCTTAAGCGGGACAGGGGGTCGCAACGAGCAGTACTTC. This sequence joins TRBV7-3 and TRBJ2-7, with 11 bases aligning to TRBD1. This CDR3 region has 16 residues. The V gene end was trimmed by 1 base and the J gene end by 5 bases; junction bases not matched to a gene: 7. CDR1 and CDR2 (germline): SGHTA, FQGTGA.

A word on this clone: The identical CDR3 is also encoded by other nucleotide sequences in the sample. This chain uses TRBV5-1 with TRBJ1-2; TRBD1 matches 7 bases. After removal of 5 bases from V and 3 bases from J, the junction contained 4 bases not matched to a gene. The length of the CDR3 is 13 residues. The germline gives CDR1 SGHRS, CDR2 YFSETQ. The CDR3 sequence is CASRPDRDYGYTF. CDR3 DNA: TGCGCCAGCAGACCAGACAGGGACTATGGCTACACCTTC.